Shown below are 24 T cell receptor beta chains from a single sample sequenced in a study of cytomegalovirus exposure and HLA in healthy donors. Vbeta (60) and Jbeta (13) primers were used in the PCR. The repertoire was sequenced with immunoSEQ multiplex PCR; TCRdb's copy has only in-frame clones and lacks some. The sample has about 140,000 clones; 70% to 85% are singletons. The sample was PBMCs. The source of these receptors is a man in his thirties or forties in good health and CMV-seropositive.

This chain connects TRBV28 to TRBJ1-2, with a weak D call TRBD1 (5 bases). The length of the CDR3 is 11 residues. Germline V gene sequence: CDR1 MDHEN, CDR2 SYDVKM. V lost 3 bases and J 8 bases, leaving 7 bases between the germline ends. CDR3 amino acids: CASSLTAGYTF. The CDR3 nucleotides read TGTGCCAGCAGTTTGACAGCCGGCTACACCTTC.

The chain couples TRBV11-1 to TRBJ2-7; D might be TRBD2 (6 bases). Germline V gene data show CDR1 as SGHAT and CDR2 as FQDESV (reference sequence). The V end was cut by 8 bases, the J end by 2 bases, with 10 bases between. This CDR3 spans 12 amino acids. The CDR3 loop is CASGTGAYEQYF. In nucleotides, the CDR3 is TGTGCCAGCGGCACGGGGGCCTACGAGCAGTACTTC.

This clone was found once. CDR3: CASSLWTGEETQYF. In DNA form, the CDR3 reads TGTGCCAGCAGTCTATGGACAGGGGAAGAGACCCAGTACTTC. V is TRBV27 and J is TRBJ2-5, with 9 nucleotides matching TRBD1. Trimming removed 5 bases from V and 3 bases from J; junction bases left unmatched: 4. Germline CDR1 is MNHEY and CDR2 is SMNVEV (reference sequence). CDR3 length equals 14 residues.

The chain joins TRBV6-5 to TRBJ2-7; D not certain. The V gene lost 2 bases and the J gene lost 2 bases, with 13 bases spanning the gap. Germline lookup yields CDR1 MNHEY and CDR2 SVGAGI. CDR3 length equals 15 residues. The CDR3 DNA reads TGTGCCAGCAGTTACAAATCGTCCGGTGCCTACGAGCAGTACTTC. Encoded protein: CASSYKSSGAYEQYF.

On this clone: The junction and the germline gene differ at one end; a read error may be behind it. This sequence joins TRBV7-7 and TRBJ2-2; a weak D match, TRBD1 (5 bases). The germline gives CDR1 SSHAT, CDR2 FNYEAQ (reference sequence). CDR3 length: 16 amino acids. CDR3 bases: TGTGCTAGCAGCTTAGCCAGCGACAGACAAACCGGGGAGCTGTTTTTT. Translated: CASSLASDRQTGELFF. Full variable domain (outside the CDR3, taken from reference TRBV7-7 and TRBJ2-2): GAGVSQSPRYKVTKRGQDVTLRCDPISSHATLYWYQQALGQGPEFLTYFNYEAQPDKSGLPSDRFSAERPEGSISTLTIQRTEQRDSAMYRCASSLASDRQTGELFFGEGSRLTVL.

The chain is built from TRBV7-8 and TRBJ1-2; D uncertain. V lost 2 bases and J 8 bases, leaving 12 bases between the germline ends. This CDR3 is 13 amino acids long. Germline V CDR1 and CDR2: SGHVS, FQNEAQ. This CDR3 reads CASSLSWSEGYTF. The CDR3 DNA reads TGTGCCAGCAGCTTATCCTGGTCGGAGGGCTACACCTTC.

This chain joins TRBV5-1 and TRBJ2-7; 14 positions agree with TRBD2. Germline V gene data show CDR1 as SGHRS and CDR2 as YFSETQ. There are 18 residues in the CDR3. The junction had 12 bases not matched to a gene; V was cut back by 5 bases and J by 2 bases. As DNA, the CDR3 is TGCGCCAGCAGGGTTGGAACCGGGACTAGCGGGAGTACCTACGAGCAGTACTTC. This sequence encodes CASRVGTGTSGSTYEQYF.

The chain carries TRBV2 and TRBJ2-2; TRBD1 agrees at 7 bases. CDR1 SNHLY and CDR2 FYNNEI come from the germline V gene. This CDR3 has 15 amino acids. With 7 bases clipped from V and 0 bases from J, the junction kept 5 bases outside the gene matches. In DNA, the CDR3 is TGTGCCAGCATGCTCCAGGGGGCGAACACCGGGGAGCTGTTTTTT. This gives the protein CASMLQGANTGELFF.

This sequence joins TRBV2 and TRBJ2-2, with unresolved D. V lost 9 bases and J lost 8, with 16 bases in between. Germline CDR1 SNHLY, CDR2 FYNNEI. This CDR3 region has 13 residues. Here the CDR3 reads CASRLGLTGELFF. The CDR3 DNA is TGTGCCAGTCGGCTCGGCTTGACAGGGGAGCTGTTTTTT.

The genes are TRBV18 and TRBJ1-1, with a possible D match to TRBD1 (6 bases). From germline, CDR1 is KGHSH and CDR2 LQKENI. The V end was cut by 3 bases, the J end by 1 base, with 9 bases between. This CDR3 contains 14 residues. CDR3 coding DNA: TGTGCCAGCTCACCGGGACACGCGAACACTGAAGCTTTCTTT. Translated: CASSPGHANTEAFF.

This clone was found a few times. This chain joins TRBV13 and TRBJ2-3, with 9 bases identical to TRBD2. The length of the CDR3 is 15 residues. Trimming removed 4 bases from V and 0 bases from J; junction bases left unmatched: 2. Germline V gene lookup returns CDR1 PRHDT and CDR2 FYEKMQ (reference sequence). The CDR3 bases are TGTGCCAGCAGCTCGACTAGCGGAAGCACAGATACGCAGTATTTT. Amino acids: CASSSTSGSTDTQYF.

The J gene is TRBJ1-1, the V gene TRBV18; D is possibly TRBD1 (6 bases). Trimming removed 1 base at V and 5 bases at J, with 8 bases between. CDR1 is KGHSH and CDR2 is LQKENI in the germline V gene. This CDR3 has 13 residues. CDR3 residues: CASSPLGQTEAFF. The CDR3 nucleotides are TGTGCCAGCTCACCACTCGGACAGACTGAAGCTTTCTTT.

The chain employs TRBV7-2 and TRBJ2-3; D gene ambiguous. V was trimmed by 1 base and J by 5 bases, leaving 16 bases between them. The CDR3 runs to 16 residues. The germline V gene has CDR1 SGHTA and CDR2 FQGNSA. CDR3 DNA: TGTGCCAGCAGCTTAGGTGCTAGTACCCTCGGAGATACGCAGTATTTT. Encoded protein: CASSLGASTLGDTQYF.

The rearrangement links TRBV7-9 to TRBJ1-1; D possibly corresponds to TRBD1 (5 bases). The CDR3 has 15 amino acids. Germline CDR1 is SEHNR and CDR2 is FQNEAQ (reference sequence). Trimming pared 1 base from V and 6 bases from J, leaving 15 bases between. The CDR3 is CASSLEGHQVAEAFF. CDR3 nucleotide sequence: TGTGCCAGCAGCTTAGAAGGACATCAGGTGGCTGAAGCTTTCTTT.

The chain uses TRBV29-1 and TRBJ1-4, with a possible D match to TRBD1 (6 bases). Germline V gene sequence: CDR1 SQVTM, CDR2 ANQGSEA. This CDR3 contains 16 residues. V dropped 5 bases and J dropped 3 bases, with 19 bases sitting between them. In nucleotides, the CDR3 is TGCAGCGTTACAGGGATAGATCCTGTAGCTAATGAAAAACTGTTTTTT. As protein: CSVTGIDPVANEKLFF.

This chain joins TRBV7-2 and TRBJ1-2, with a possible D match to TRBD1 (6 bases). Germline V CDR1 and CDR2: SGHTA, FQGNSA. This CDR3 has 16 residues. V gave up 0 bases and J gave up 1 base, with 12 bases separating them. The CDR3 nucleotides read TGTGCCAGCAGCTTAGCAGGACAGAGGATTAACTATGGCTACACCTTC. Protein: CASSLAGQRINYGYTF.

The gene calls are TRBV6-5 and TRBJ1-4, with 7 nucleotides matching TRBD1. Germline values: CDR1 MNHEY, CDR2 SVGAGI. The CDR3 spans 16 residues. V shed 4 bases and J 1 base; nucleotides not matched to a gene: 6. The CDR3 sequence is CASSSQGRLTNEKLFF. The CDR3 DNA reads as TGTGCCAGCAGTTCACAGGGGCGTTTAACTAATGAAAAACTGTTTTTT.

The V and J genes are TRBV16 and TRBJ1-2; D perhaps matches TRBD1 (6 bases). Trimming shortened V by 0 bases and J by 4 bases, and 9 bases separated the two germline ends. The CDR3 is made up of 14 amino acids. Germline V gives CDR1 KGHSY, CDR2 FQNENV. This CDR3 is CASSQSQDSYGYTF. The CDR3 nucleotides read TGTGCCAGCAGCCAATCTCAGGACAGCTATGGCTACACCTTC.

This sequence joins TRBV7-9 and TRBJ2-5; 13 bases are a match to TRBD2. The trim removed 4 bases at V and 1 base at J, leaving 3 bases unmatched. This CDR3 contains 16 residues. Germline CDR1 is SEHNR and CDR2 is FQNEAQ (reference sequence). The chain's CDR3 is CASSSGLAGSQETQYF. In DNA form, the CDR3 reads TGTGCCAGCAGCTCGGGACTAGCGGGATCCCAAGAGACCCAGTACTTC.

The chain links TRBV6-1 to TRBJ2-5; 8 bases agree with TRBD2. The DNA end lines up better with TRBJ2-7; the J call may be wrong. The CDR3 loop spans 17 amino acids. Germline assignment: CDR1 MNHNS and CDR2 SASEGT. The CDR3 DNA sequence: TGTGCCAGCAGTGACCCATCCGGGGCTAGCGGGCCCTACGAGCAGTACTTC. Its protein is CASSDPSGASGPYEQYF.

The rearrangement joins TRBV6-5 to TRBJ1-6; D unresolved. Germline V gene sequence: CDR1 MNHEY, CDR2 SVGAGI. This CDR3 region has 14 residues. Trimming pared 6 bases from V and 8 bases from J, leaving 14 bases between. CDR3: CASSIRSSDSPLHF. CDR3 nucleotides: TGTGCCAGCAGCATAAGATCAAGCGATTCACCCCTCCACTTT.

The rearrangement uses TRBV11-1 and TRBJ2-1, with TRBD1 identical over 8 bases. The CDR3 is 16 amino acids. With 5 bases clipped from V and 4 bases from J, the junction kept 10 bases outside the gene matches. CDR1 is SGHAT and CDR2 is FQDESV in the germline V gene (reference sequence). In DNA, the CDR3 is TGTGCCAGCAGCACCGGCGGACAGGGCTATTACAATGAGCAGTTCTTC. This translates into CASSTGGQGYYNEQFF.

The J gene is TRBJ1-6, the V gene TRBV18, with D hard to call. CDR3 length: 15 residues. From germline, CDR1 is KGHSH and CDR2 LQKENI. V was pared by 2 bases and J by 6 bases, with 11 bases between. CDR3 in amino acids: CASSPGNQFNSPLHF. In nucleotides, the CDR3 is TGTGCCAGCTCACCAGGCAACCAATTTAATTCACCCCTCCACTTT.

The chain joins TRBV11-2 to TRBJ1-5; no clear D gene. The V end was cut by 1 base, the J end by 6 bases, with 19 bases between. CDR3 length: 17 residues. Germline V gene data show CDR1 as SGHAT and CDR2 as FQNNGV. CDR3 sequence reads: CASSLVFGSASGQPQHF. The CDR3 DNA reads TGTGCCAGCAGCTTAGTTTTTGGCAGCGCAAGTGGTCAGCCCCAGCATTTT.